Listed here are 11 T cell receptor beta chains from one sample, sequenced in a study of cytomegalovirus exposure and HLA in healthy donors. The PCR ran on 60 Vbeta and 13 Jbeta primers. Generated by immunoSEQ multiplex PCR, the TCRdb table keeps only in-frame clones and is missing some. The sample lists under 150,000 clones; around a tenth were seen once. The sequenced sample consisted of PBMCs. The source is a man aged 25 to 40 in good health and CMV-seronegative.

The chain employs TRBV6-5 and TRBJ2-7; 9 nucleotides match TRBD1. With V trimmed by 5 bases and J by 4 bases, 6 bases remained unmatched. The germline gives CDR1 MNHEY, CDR2 SVGAGI. The CDR3 loop spans 14 amino acids. The CDR3 region is CASSEDRGRYEQYF. In nucleotides, the CDR3 is TGTGCCAGCAGTGAGGACAGGGGTAGGTACGAGCAGTACTTC.

This clone was counted between two and nine times. The CDR3, as DNA: TGTGCCAGCACTCCGGCGGGCTCGGATACGCAGTATTTT. It encodes CASTPAGSDTQYF. The chain employs TRBV6-1 and TRBJ2-3, with D perhaps matching TRBD2 (5 bases). This CDR3 has 13 residues. Germline loops: CDR1 MNHNS, CDR2 SASEGT. Trimming stripped 7 bases from V and 6 bases from J, with 14 bases between.

V and J are TRBV7-9 and TRBJ2-1; D call uncertain. The CDR3 has 15 residues. The germline V gene encodes CDR1 SEHNR and CDR2 FQNEAQ (reference sequence). V gave up 0 bases and J gave up 1 base, with 7 bases separating them. The CDR3 reads CASSLAELSYNEQFF. The CDR3 DNA sequence: TGTGCCAGCAGCTTAGCCGAACTGTCCTACAATGAGCAGTTCTTC. Complete variable domain (other parts from reference TRBV7-9 and TRBJ2-1): DTGVSQNPRHKITKRGQNVTFRCDPISEHNRLYWYRQTLGQGPEFLTYFQNEAQLEKSRLLSDRFSAERPKGSFSTLEIQRTEQGDSAMYLCASSLAELSYNEQFFGPGTRLTVL.

Comments on this clone: The germline gene is not matched at one end of the junction; a read error may be the cause. This sequence joins TRBV29-1 and TRBJ1-1; weak D call: TRBD1 (6 bases). CDR1 and CDR2 (germline): SQVTM, ANQGSEA. There are 11 residues in the CDR3. The CDR3 nucleotides are TGCACCGTTGGGGACACCTCTGAAGCTTTCTTT. Its translation is CTVGDTSEAFF.

This clone was detected only a few times. The V and J genes are TRBV30 and TRBJ2-5, with TRBD2 matching over 9 bases. This CDR3 has 16 residues. CDR1 and CDR2 (germline): GTSNPN, SVGIG (reference sequence). In nucleotides, the CDR3 is TGTGCGAGGGGCGGGTTGGGAGCGGGGGGCGGAGAGACCCAGTACTTC. Translated: CARGGLGAGGGETQYF.

This clone came up a few times. One end of the junction varies from germline; a read error may be responsible. The chain couples TRBV6-5 to TRBJ1-4, with TRBD1 matching over 8 bases. The length of the CDR3 is 14 residues. The V gene's germline CDR1 is MNHEY and CDR2 SVGAGI. The CDR3 here is CARSTGQGAEKLFF. The CDR3 coding sequence is TGTGCCCGCAGTACCGGACAGGGAGCTGAAAAACTGTTTTTT.

The genes are TRBV5-6 and TRBJ2-7; 8 nucleotides match TRBD2. CDR1 is SGHDT and CDR2 is YYEEEE in the germline V gene. Trimming removed 2 bases from V and 7 bases from J; junction bases left unmatched: 17. This CDR3 contains 17 residues. The CDR3 region has the DNA TGTGCCAGCAGCTTCGGGGGCGGAGCGGGAGTCTCTAGTGAGCAGTACTTC. Encoded protein: CASSFGGGAGVSSEQYF.

The chain carries TRBV19 and TRBJ2-7, with 7 bases fitting TRBD2. CDR1 is LNHDA and CDR2 is SQIVND in the germline V gene (reference sequence). Trimming took 5 bases from V and 2 from J; bases not matched to a gene: 12. CDR3 length: 16 residues. The CDR3 spells CASSPSRTSSAYEQYF. CDR3 nucleotides: TGTGCCAGTAGTCCCTCCCGGACTAGTAGTGCCTACGAGCAGTACTTC. The variable domain in full, completed from reference TRBV19 and TRBJ2-7, reads DGGITQSPKYLFRKEGQNVTLSCEQNLNHDAMYWYRQDPGQGLRLIYYSQIVNDFQKGDIAEGYSVSREKKESFPLTVTSAQKNPTAFYLCASSPSRTSSAYEQYFGPGTRLTVT.

The rearrangement joins TRBV21-1 to TRBJ1-3; no DNA check was done on the table's D call, TRBD1. TRBV21-1 is a pseudogene locus. CDR3 length equals 15 residues. CDR3 sequence reads: CASSKGTSSGNTIYF. CDR3 DNA sequence: TGTGCCAGCAGCAAAGGGACAAGCTCTGGAAACACCATATATTTT.

This clone appeared a few times. This rearrangement joins TRBV7-9 to TRBJ1-1, with D possibly being TRBD1 (6 bases). The V end lost 6 bases, the J end lost 1 base, and 18 bases lay between the germline ends. CDR3 length: 16 amino acids. Germline CDR1 and CDR2: SEHNR and FQNEAQ (reference sequence). The CDR3 loop reads CASRRTRQAPNTEAFF. The CDR3 DNA sequence: TGTGCCAGCAGACGTACCAGACAGGCCCCGAACACTGAAGCTTTCTTT. Full variable domain (outside the CDR3, taken from reference TRBV7-9 and TRBJ1-1): DTGVSQNPRHKITKRGQNVTFRCDPISEHNRLYWYRQTLGQGPEFLTYFQNEAQLEKSRLLSDRFSAERPKGSFSTLEIQRTEQGDSAMYLCASRRTRQAPNTEAFFGQGTRLTVV.

The V and J genes are TRBV7-2 and TRBJ2-7; TRBD1 aligns across 8 bases. Germline V gene data show CDR1 as SGHTA and CDR2 as FQGNSA. The CDR3 covers 15 residues. Germline trimming cut 6 bases from V and 2 bases from J; bases unmatched to any gene: 9. CDR3 protein: CASRDNRGIPYEQYF. Written as DNA, the CDR3 is TGTGCCAGCAGGGATAACAGGGGGATCCCCTACGAGCAGTACTTC.